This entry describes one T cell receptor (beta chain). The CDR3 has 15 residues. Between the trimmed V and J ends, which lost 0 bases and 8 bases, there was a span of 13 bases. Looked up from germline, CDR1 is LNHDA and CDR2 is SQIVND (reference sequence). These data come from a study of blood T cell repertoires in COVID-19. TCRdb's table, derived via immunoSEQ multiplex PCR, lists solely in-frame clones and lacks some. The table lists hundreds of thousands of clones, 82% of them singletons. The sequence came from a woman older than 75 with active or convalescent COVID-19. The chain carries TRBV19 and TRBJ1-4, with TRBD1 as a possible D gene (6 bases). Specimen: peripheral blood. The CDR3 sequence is CASSIEAGDNEKLFF. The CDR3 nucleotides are TGTGCCAGTAGTATAGAGGCAGGGGATAACGAAAAACTGTTTTTT.